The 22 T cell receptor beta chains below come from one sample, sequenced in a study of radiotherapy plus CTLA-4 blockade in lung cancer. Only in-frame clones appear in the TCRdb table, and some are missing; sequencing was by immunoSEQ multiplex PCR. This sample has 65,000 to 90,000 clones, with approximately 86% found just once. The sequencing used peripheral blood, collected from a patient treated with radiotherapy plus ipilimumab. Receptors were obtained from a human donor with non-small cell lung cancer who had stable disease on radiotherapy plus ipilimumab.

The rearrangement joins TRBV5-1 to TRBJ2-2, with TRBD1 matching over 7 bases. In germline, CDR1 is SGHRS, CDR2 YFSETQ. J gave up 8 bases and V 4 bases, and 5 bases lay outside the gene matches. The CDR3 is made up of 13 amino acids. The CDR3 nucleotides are TGCGCCAGCAGCGCAACAGGGGTAGGGGAGCTGTTTTTT. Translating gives CASSATGVGELFF.

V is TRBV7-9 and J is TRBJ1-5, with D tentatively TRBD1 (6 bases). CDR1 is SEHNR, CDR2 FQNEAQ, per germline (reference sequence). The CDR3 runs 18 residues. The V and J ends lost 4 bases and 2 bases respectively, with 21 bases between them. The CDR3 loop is CASSSYRDTVTGNQPQHF. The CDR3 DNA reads TGTGCCAGCAGCTCCTACCGGGACACCGTCACCGGCAATCAGCCCCAGCATTTT. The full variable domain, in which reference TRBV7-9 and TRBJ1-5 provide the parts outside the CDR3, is DTGVSQNPRHKITKRGQNVTFRCDPISEHNRLYWYRQTLGQGPEFLTYFQNEAQLEKSRLLSDRFSAERPKGSFSTLEIQRTEQGDSAMYLCASSSYRDTVTGNQPQHFGDGTRLSIL.

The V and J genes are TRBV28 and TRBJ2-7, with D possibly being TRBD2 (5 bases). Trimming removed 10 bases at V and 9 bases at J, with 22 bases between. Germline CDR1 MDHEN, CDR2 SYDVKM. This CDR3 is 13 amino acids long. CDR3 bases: TGTGCCATCGCTAGCCTTCCTCATGCAGGGCAGTACTTC. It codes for CAIASLPHAGQYF.

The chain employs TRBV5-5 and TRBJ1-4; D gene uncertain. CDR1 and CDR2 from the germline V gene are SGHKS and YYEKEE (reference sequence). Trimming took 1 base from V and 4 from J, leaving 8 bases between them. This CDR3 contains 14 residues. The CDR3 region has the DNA TGTGCCAGCAGCTTGAGGGATCTTAATGAAAAACTGTTTTTT. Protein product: CASSLRDLNEKLFF.

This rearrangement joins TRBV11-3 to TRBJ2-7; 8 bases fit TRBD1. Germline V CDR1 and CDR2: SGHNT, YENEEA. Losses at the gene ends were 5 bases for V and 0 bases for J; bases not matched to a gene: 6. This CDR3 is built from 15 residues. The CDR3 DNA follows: TGTGCCAGCAGCCCTGGACAGGGAAGCTCCTACGAGCAGTACTTC. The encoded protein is CASSPGQGSSYEQYF. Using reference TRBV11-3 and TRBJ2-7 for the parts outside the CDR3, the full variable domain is EAGVVQSPRYKIIEKKQPVAFWCNPISGHNTLYWYLQNLGQGPELLIRYENEEAVDDSQLPKDRFSAERLKGVDSTLKIQPAELGDSAVYLCASSPGQGSSYEQYFGPGTRLTVT.

Here the CDR3 DNA reads TGCAGCGCTACGGACAGGGTTGCAACTAATGAAAAACTGTTTTTT. This sequence encodes CSATDRVATNEKLFF. The chain recombines TRBV29-1 with TRBJ1-4; TRBD1 aligns across 8 bases. V trimming: 7 bases; J trimming: 0 bases; junction bases outside the gene matches: 7. Germline loops: CDR1 SQVTM, CDR2 ANQGSEA. CDR3 size: 15 residues.

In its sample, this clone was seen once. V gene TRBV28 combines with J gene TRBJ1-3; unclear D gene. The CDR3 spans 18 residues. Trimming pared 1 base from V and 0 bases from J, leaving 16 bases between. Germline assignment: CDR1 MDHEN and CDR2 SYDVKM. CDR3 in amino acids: CASSLSLSGPSSGNTIYF. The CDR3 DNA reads TGTGCCAGCAGTTTATCCTTGTCAGGCCCCTCCTCTGGAAACACCATATATTTT.

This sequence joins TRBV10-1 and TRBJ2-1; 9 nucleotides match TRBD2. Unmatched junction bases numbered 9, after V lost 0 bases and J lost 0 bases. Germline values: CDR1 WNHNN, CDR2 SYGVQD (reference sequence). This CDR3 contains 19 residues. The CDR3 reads CASSESGSGGISSYNEQFF. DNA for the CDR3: TGCGCCAGCAGTGAGTCGGGTAGCGGGGGAATTAGCTCCTACAATGAGCAGTTCTTC.

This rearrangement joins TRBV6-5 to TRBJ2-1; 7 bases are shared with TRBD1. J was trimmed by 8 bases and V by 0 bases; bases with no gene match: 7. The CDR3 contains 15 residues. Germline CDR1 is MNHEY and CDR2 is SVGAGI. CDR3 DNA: TGTGCCAGCAGTTACTCCCGACAGGGCTTAGATGAGCAGTTCTTC. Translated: CASSYSRQGLDEQFF.

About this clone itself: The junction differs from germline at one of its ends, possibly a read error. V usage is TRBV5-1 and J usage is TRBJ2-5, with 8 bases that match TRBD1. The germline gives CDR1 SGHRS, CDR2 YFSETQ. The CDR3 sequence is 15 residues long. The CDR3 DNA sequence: TGCGCCAGCACCTTGACAGGGGAGGTGAGGGAGACCCAGTACTTC. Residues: CASTLTGEVRETQYF.

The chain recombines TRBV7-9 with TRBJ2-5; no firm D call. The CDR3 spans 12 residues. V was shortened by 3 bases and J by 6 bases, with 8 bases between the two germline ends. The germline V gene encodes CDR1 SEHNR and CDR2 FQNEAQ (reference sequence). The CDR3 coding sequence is TGTGCCAGCAGCTTCATCACGAAGACCCAGTACTTC. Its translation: CASSFITKTQYF. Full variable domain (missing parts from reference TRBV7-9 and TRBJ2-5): DTGVSQNPRHKITKRGQNVTFRCDPISEHNRLYWYRQTLGQGPEFLTYFQNEAQLEKSRLLSDRFSAERPKGSFSTLEIQRTEQGDSAMYLCASSFITKTQYFGPGTRLLVL.

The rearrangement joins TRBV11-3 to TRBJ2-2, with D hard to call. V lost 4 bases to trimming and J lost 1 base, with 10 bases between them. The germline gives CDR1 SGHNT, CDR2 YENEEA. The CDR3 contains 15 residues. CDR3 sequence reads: CASSSHGMNTGELFF. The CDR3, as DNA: TGTGCCAGCAGCTCACACGGAATGAACACCGGGGAGCTGTTTTTT.

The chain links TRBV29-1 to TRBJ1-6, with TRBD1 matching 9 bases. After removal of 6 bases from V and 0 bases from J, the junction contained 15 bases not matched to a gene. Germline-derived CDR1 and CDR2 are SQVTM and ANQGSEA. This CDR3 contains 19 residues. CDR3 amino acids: CSVRGPGQGLVSYNSPLHF. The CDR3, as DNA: TGCAGCGTCCGCGGCCCGGGACAGGGCCTTGTCTCCTATAATTCACCCCTCCACTTT.

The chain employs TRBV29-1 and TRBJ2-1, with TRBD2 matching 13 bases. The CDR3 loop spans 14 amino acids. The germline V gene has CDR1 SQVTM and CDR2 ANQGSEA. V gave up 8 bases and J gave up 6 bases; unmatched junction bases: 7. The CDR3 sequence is CSITGLAGTNEQFF. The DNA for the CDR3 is TGCAGCATTACGGGACTAGCGGGAACCAATGAGCAGTTCTTC.

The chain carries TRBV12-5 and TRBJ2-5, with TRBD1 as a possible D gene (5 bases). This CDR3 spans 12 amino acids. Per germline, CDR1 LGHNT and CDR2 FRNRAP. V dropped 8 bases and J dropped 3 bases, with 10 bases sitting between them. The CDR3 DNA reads TGTGCTAGTAGGGGAAGAGAAGAGACCCAGTACTTC. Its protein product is CASRGREETQYF.

The chain's CDR3 is CASIPHRAVAYEQYF. The CDR3 bases are TGTGCCAGCATCCCCCACAGGGCAGTTGCCTACGAGCAGTACTTC. The chain recombines TRBV6-1 with TRBJ2-7, with D possibly TRBD1 on 6 matching bases. Germline V CDR1 and CDR2: MNHNS, SASEGT. V lost 7 bases, J lost 2 bases, and 18 bases lay in between. This CDR3 region has 15 residues.

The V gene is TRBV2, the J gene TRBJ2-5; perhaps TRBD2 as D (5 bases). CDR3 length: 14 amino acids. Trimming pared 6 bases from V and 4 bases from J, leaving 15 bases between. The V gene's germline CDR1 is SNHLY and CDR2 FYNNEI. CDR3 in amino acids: CASSASGSRETQYF. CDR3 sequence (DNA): TGTGCCAGCAGCGCCAGCGGATCGAGAGAGACCCAGTACTTC.

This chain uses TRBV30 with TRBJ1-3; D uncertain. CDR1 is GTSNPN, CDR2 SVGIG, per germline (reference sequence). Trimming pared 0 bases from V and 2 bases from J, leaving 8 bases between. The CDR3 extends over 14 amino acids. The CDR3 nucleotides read TGTGCCTGGAGTGTACTGGATCCTGGAAACACCATATATTTT. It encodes CAWSVLDPGNTIYF.

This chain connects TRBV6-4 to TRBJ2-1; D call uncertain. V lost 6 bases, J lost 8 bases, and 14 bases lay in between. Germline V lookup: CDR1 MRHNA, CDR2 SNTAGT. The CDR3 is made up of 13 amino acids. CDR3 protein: CASSRSPQYEQFF. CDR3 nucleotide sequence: TGTGCCAGCAGCCGGAGTCCCCAGTATGAGCAGTTCTTC.

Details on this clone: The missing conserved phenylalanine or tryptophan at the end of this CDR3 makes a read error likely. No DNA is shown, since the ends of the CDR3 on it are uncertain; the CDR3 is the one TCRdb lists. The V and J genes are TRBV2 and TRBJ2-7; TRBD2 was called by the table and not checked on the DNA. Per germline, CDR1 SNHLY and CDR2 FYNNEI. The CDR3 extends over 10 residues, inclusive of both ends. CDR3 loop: CASSSGTFRL.

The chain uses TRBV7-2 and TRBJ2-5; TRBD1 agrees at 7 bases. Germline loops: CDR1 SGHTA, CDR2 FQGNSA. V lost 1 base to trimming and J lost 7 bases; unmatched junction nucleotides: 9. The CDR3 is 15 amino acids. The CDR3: CASSLDGQVAGTQYF. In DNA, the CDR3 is TGTGCCAGCAGCTTAGATGGACAGGTCGCGGGGACCCAGTACTTC. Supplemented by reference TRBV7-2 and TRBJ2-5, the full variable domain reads GAGVSQSPSNKVTEKGKDVELRCDPISGHTALYWYRQSLGQGLEFLIYFQGNSAPDKSGLPSDRFSAERTGGSVSTLTIQRTQQEDSAVYLCASSLDGQVAGTQYFGPGTRLLVL.

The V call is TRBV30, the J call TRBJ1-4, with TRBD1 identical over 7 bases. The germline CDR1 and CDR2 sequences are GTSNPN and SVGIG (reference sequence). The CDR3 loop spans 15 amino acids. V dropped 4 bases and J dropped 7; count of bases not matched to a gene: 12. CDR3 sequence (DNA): TGTGCCTGGACCCGAGGGGGAGGGGGCCGTGAAAAACTGTTTTTT. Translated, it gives CAWTRGGGGREKLFF.